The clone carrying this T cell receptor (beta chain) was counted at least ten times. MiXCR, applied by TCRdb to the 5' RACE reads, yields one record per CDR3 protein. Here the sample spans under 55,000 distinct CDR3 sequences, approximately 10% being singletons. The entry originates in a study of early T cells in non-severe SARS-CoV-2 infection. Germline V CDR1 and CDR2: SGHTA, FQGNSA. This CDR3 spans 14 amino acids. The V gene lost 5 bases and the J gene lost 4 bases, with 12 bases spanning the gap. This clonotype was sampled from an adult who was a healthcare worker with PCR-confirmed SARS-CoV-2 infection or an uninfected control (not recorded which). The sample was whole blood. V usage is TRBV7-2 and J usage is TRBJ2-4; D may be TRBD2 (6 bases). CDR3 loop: CASSVLASKNIQYF. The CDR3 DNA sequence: TGTGCCAGCAGCGTACTAGCATCTAAAAACATTCAGTACTTC.